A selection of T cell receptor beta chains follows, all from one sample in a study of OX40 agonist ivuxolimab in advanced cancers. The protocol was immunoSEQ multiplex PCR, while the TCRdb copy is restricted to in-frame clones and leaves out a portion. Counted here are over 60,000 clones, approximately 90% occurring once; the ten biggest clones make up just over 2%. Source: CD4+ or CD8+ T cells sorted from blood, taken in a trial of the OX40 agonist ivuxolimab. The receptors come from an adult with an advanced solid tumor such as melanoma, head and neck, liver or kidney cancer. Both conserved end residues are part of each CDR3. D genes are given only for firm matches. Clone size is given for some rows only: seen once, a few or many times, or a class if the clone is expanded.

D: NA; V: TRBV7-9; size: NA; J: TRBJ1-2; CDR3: CASSLKEGAGGYTF; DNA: TGTGCCAGCAGCTTAAAGGAGGGCGCTGGGGGCTACACCTTC
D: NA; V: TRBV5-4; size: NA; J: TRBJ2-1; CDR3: CASSLALREEQFF; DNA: TGTGCCAGCAGCTTGGCCCTGAGGGAGGAGCAGTTCTTC
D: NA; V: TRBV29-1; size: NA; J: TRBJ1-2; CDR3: CSVTPLGGNNYGYTF; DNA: TGCAGCGTAACCCCCCTCGGGGGAAATAACTATGGCTACACCTTC
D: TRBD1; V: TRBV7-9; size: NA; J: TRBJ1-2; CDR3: CASSSTGTVTGYTF; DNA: TGTGCCAGCAGCTCCACCGGGACAGTAACTGGCTACACCTTC
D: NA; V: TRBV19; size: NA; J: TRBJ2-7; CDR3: CASSIPRGLANEQYF; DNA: TGTGCCAGTAGTATCCCCAGGGGACTCGCTAACGAGCAGTACTTC
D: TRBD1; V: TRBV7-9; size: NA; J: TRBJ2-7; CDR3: CASSPRGQGRDEQYF; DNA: TGTGCCAGCAGCCCGCGGGGACAGGGGAGGGACGAGCAGTACTTC
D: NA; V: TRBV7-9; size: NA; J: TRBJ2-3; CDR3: CASSLGLQGTDTQYF; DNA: TGTGCCAGCAGCTTAGGTCTCCAGGGCACAGATACGCAGTATTTT
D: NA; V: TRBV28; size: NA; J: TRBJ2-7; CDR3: CASTSYYEQYF; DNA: TGTGCCAGCACCTCTTACTACGAGCAGTACTTC
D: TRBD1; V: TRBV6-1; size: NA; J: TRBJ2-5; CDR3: CASSGWGQVQETQYF; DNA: TGTGCCAGCAGTGGTTGGGGACAGGTTCAAGAGACCCAGTACTTC
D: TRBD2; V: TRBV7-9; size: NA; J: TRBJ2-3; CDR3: CASSSSGLAGVRDTQYF; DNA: TGTGCCAGCAGCTCCTCAGGACTAGCGGGGGTCCGGGATACGCAGTATTTT
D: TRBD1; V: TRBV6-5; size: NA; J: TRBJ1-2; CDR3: CASSSPDRGYGYTF; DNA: TGTGCCAGCAGTTCCCCCGACAGGGGCTATGGCTACACCTTC
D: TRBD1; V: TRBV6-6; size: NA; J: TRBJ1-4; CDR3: CASSVQGTGEKLFF; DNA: TGTGCCAGCAGTGTACAGGGGACGGGTGAAAAACTGTTTTTT
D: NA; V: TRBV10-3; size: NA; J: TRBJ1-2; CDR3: CAISEGAVYGYTF; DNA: TGTGCCATCAGTGAGGGGGCAGTCTATGGCTACACCTTC
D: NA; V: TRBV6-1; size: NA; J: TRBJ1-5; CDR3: CASSVDKSNQPQHF; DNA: TGTGCCAGCAGTGTTGACAAGAGCAATCAGCCCCAGCATTTT
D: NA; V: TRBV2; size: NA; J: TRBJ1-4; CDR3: CASSVLQGGEKLFF; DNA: TGTGCCAGCAGTGTACTTCAGGGAGGAGAAAAACTGTTTTTT
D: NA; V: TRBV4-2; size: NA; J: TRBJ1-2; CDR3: CASSQGNYGYTF; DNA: TGTGCCAGCAGCCAAGGAAACTATGGCTACACCTTC
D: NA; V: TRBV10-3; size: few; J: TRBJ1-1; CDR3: CAISANTEAFF; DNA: TGTGCCATCAGTGCAAACACTGAAGCTTTCTTT
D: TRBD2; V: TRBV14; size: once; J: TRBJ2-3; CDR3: CASRTSAFTDTQYF; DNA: TGTGCCAGCAGGACTAGCGCCTTCACAGATACGCAGTATTTT
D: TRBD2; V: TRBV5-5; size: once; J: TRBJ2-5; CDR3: CASSLFGGEQETQYF; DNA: TGTGCCAGCAGCTTGTTTGGGGGGGAACAAGAGACCCAGTACTTC
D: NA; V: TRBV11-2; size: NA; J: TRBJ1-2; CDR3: CASSFRRNYGYTF; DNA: TGTGCCAGCAGCTTTCGTCGTAACTATGGCTACACCTTC
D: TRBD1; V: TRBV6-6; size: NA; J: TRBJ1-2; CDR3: CASSSSTGADGYTF; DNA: TGTGCCAGCAGTTCCTCCACAGGGGCCGATGGCTACACCTTC
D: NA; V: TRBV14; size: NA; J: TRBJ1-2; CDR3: CASSPAGVYGYTF; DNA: TGTGCCAGCAGCCCCGCGGGGGTTTATGGCTACACCTTC
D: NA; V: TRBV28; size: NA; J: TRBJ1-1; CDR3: CASSSSGAENTEAFF; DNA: TGTGCCAGCAGTTCCTCAGGGGCCGAGAACACTGAAGCTTTCTTT
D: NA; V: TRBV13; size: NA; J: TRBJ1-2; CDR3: CASSLESAKSHYGYTF; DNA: TGTGCCAGCAGCTTAGAGTCCGCCAAGTCTCACTATGGCTACACCTTC
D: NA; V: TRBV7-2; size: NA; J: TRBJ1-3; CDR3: CASSLVVSSPGNTIYF; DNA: TGTGCCAGCAGCTTAGTCGTTTCCAGCCCCGGAAACACCATATATTTT
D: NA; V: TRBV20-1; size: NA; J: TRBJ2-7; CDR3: CSARDYEQYF; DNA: TGCAGTGCTAGAGACTACGAGCAGTACTTC
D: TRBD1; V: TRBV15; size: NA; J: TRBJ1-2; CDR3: CATSGQGYGYTF; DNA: TGTGCCACCAGTGGACAGGGGTATGGCTACACCTTC
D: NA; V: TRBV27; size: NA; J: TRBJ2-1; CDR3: CASGLEDRPYNEQFF; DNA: TGTGCCAGCGGCCTCGAGGACAGACCCTACAATGAGCAGTTCTTC
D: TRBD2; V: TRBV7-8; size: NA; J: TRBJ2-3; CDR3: CASSLRVSSGGRAKTTDTQYF; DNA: TGTGCCAGCAGCTTGAGGGTCAGCTCTGGCGGGAGGGCGAAAACCACAGATACGCAGTATTTT
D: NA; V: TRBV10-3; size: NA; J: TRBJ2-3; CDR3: CAIRSRGGTAADTQYF; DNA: TGTGCCATCAGGAGCAGGGGCGGGACAGCTGCAGATACGCAGTATTTT
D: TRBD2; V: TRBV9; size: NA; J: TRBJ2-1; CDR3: CASSEGLAFLYNEQFF; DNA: TGTGCCAGCAGCGAGGGACTAGCCTTTCTTTACAATGAGCAGTTCTTC
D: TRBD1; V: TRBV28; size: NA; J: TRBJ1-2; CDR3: CASSRSGTEVVYGYTF; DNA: TGTGCCAGCAGTCGATCCGGGACAGAAGTTGTCTATGGCTACACCTTC
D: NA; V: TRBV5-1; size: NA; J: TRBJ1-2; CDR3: CASSDDGNYGYTF; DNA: TGCGCCAGCAGCGATGACGGCAACTATGGCTACACCTTC
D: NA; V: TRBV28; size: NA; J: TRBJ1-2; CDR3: CASSLGQSYGYTF; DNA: TGTGCCAGCAGTTTAGGACAGAGCTATGGCTACACCTTC
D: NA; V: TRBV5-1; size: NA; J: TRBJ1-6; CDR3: CASSSEVDNSPLHF; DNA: TGCGCCAGCAGCTCGGAGGTGGATAATTCACCCCTCCACTTT
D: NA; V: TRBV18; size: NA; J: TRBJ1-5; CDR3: CASSASDTNQPQHF; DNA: TGTGCCAGCTCAGCGTCGGACACCAATCAGCCCCAGCATTTT
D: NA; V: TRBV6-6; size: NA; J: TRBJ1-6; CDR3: CASSPLGGWNSPLHF; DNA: TGTGCCAGCAGTCCACTGGGGGGTTGGAATTCACCCCTCCACTTT
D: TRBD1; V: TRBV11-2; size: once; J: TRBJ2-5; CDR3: CASSLVPGQGVGETQYF; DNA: TGTGCCAGCAGCTTAGTGCCGGGACAGGGGGTCGGGGAGACCCAGTACTTC
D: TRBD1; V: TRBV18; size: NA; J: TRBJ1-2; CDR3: CASSPLGQDYGYTF; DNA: TGTGCCAGCTCACCACTAGGACAGGACTATGGCTACACCTTC
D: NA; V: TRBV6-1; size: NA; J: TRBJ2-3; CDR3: CASSENAWTNTDTQYF; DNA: TGTGCCAGCAGTGAAAATGCCTGGACAAACACAGATACGCAGTATTTT
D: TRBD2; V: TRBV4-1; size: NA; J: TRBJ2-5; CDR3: CASSQDGLAGAQETQYF; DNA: TGCGCCAGCAGCCAAGACGGACTAGCGGGGGCCCAAGAGACCCAGTACTTC
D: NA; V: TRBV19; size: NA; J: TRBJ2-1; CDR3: CASSIELVQFF; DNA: TGTGCCAGTAGTATAGAGCTTGTGCAGTTCTTC
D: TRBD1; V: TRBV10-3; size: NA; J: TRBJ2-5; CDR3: CAISESGTGPVKRGQETQYF; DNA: TGTGCCATCAGTGAGTCGGGGACAGGGCCTGTGAAAAGGGGCCAAGAGACCCAGTACTTC
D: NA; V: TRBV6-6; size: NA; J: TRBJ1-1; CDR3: CASSSADRRAFF; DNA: TGTGCCAGCAGTTCCGCCGACAGGCGAGCTTTCTTT
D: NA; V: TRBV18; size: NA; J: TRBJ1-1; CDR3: CASSPGNRANTEAFF; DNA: TGTGCCAGCTCACCCGGTAACAGGGCGAACACTGAAGCTTTCTTT
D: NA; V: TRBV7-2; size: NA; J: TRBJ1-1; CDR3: CASSLGGSTEAFF; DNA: TGTGCCAGCAGCTTGGGGGGTAGCACTGAAGCTTTCTTT
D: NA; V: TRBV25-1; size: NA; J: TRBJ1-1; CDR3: CASSVITGNTEAFF; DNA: TGTGCCAGCAGTGTTATCACAGGGAACACTGAAGCTTTCTTT
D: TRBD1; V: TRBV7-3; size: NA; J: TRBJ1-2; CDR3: CASSLGTGEGYTF; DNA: TGTGCCAGCAGCTTAGGGACAGGAGAGGGCTACACCTTC
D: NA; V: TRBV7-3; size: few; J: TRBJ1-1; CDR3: CASSAAGTKDTEAFF; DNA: TGTGCCAGCAGCGCAGCCGGGACAAAGGACACTGAAGCTTTCTTT
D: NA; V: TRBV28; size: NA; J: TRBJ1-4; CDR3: CASSSLPDSRNEKLFF; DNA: TGTGCCAGCAGTTCTCTCCCGGACAGCCGGAATGAAAAACTGTTTTTT
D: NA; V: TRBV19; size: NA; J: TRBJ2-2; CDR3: CASSIPRAGELFF; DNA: TGTGCCAGTAGTATCCCCAGGGCCGGGGAGCTGTTTTTT
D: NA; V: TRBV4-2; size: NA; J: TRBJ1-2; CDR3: CASSPLGLGYTF; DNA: TGTGCCAGCAGCCCCTTGGGGCTTGGCTACACCTTC
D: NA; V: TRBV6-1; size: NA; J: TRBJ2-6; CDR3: CASSEKRTSGANVLTF; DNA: TGTGCCAGCAGTGAGAAACGAACCTCTGGGGCCAACGTCCTGACTTTC
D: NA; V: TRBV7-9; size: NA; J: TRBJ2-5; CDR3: CASSLTEGETQYF; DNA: TGTGCCAGCAGCTTAACGGAGGGGGAGACCCAGTACTTC
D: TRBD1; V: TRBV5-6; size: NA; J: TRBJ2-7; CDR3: CASSSDRVYEQYF; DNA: TGTGCCAGCAGCTCCGACAGGGTCTACGAGCAGTACTTC